Listed below are T cell receptor beta chains from one sample, sequenced in a study of blood T cell repertoires in COVID-19. Method: immunoSEQ multiplex PCR; TCRdb's copy keeps in-frame clones and lacks some. The sample contains 150,000 to 200,000 clones, 85% to 90% of which appear only once. Input material: peripheral blood. These receptors all come from a woman aged 55-69 years with acute or convalescent COVID-19. The CDR3 runs from the conserved cysteine through the conserved F or W.

CDR3aa	v_gene	j_gene
CASSLGQGRSTDTQYF	TRBV5-1	TRBJ2-3
CAAEGKDTIYF	TRBV21-1	TRBJ1-3
CASSQDLNSGSNYNEQFF	TRBV3-1/TRBV3-2	TRBJ2-1
CASSSSRGNYGYTF	TRBV7-9	TRBJ1-2
CASLGTSLNTEAFF	TRBV2	TRBJ1-1
CASKQGMGNGNTEAFF	TRBV5-1	TRBJ1-1
CASSPGTGRNTEAFF	TRBV27	TRBJ1-1
CASSPPFSGAGYGYTF	TRBV18	TRBJ1-2
CASSYGRDGYNEQFF	TRBV6-6	TRBJ2-1
CASGLEAGNQPQHF	TRBV12-5	TRBJ1-5
CASSQPALGGTGELFF	TRBV9	TRBJ2-2
CAISATSVGTYEQYF	TRBV10-3	TRBJ2-7
CASSPPGSGSYEQFF	TRBV18	TRBJ2-1
CSKAVGGRLDTQYF	TRBV29-1	TRBJ2-3